The 7 T cell receptor beta chains below come from one sample, sequenced in a study of blood T cells in healthy people across ages. Together with a sample-barcoded 5' primer, a J-beta primer mix was included in a second PCR lasting about 6 to 11 cycles. One entry per CDR3 protein, called by TCRdb with MiXCR from the 5' RACE reads. The repertoire has some 730,000 distinct CDR3 sequences, 22% of them found once; the top ten carry about 20%. Sequencing was carried out using blood. Receptors originate from a man in his sixties or seventies in good health.

This clonotype showed up just a few times. The chain is built from TRBV21-1 and TRBJ1-1. TRBV21-1 represents a pseudogene. This CDR3 spans 15 amino acids. CDR3 sequence reads: CASSKVRGGRTEAFF. The CDR3 nucleotides are TGTGCCAGCAGCAAAGTGAGGGGAGGCCGCACTGAAGCTTTCTTT.

The sample holds a few counts of this clonotype. The V and J genes are TRBV12-3 or TRBV12-4 and TRBJ2-2; 10 bases are a match to TRBD1. The trim removed 9 bases at V and 5 bases at J, leaving 6 bases unmatched. The CDR3 consists of 14 residues. CDR3 loop: CARERTGGTGELFF. The CDR3 nucleotides read TGTGCCAGAGAACGGACAGGGGGGACCGGGGAGCTGTTTTTT.

The rearrangement uses TRBV11-2 and TRBJ1-1, with a weak D call TRBD1 (5 bases). This CDR3 has 15 amino acids. Trimming took 3 bases from V and 4 from J, leaving 15 bases between them. The germline V gene has CDR1 SGHAT and CDR2 FQNNGV. CDR3 bases: TGTGCCAGCAGCTTCCGAGGGGCGGGATTCACTGAAGCTTTCTTT. Translated, it gives CASSFRGAGFTEAFF.

The CDR3 sequence is CASTLSGSYNEQFF. DNA for the CDR3: TGCGCCAGCACCCTGAGTGGGTCCTACAATGAGCAGTTCTTC. The genes are TRBV10-2 and TRBJ2-1; D gene unclear. Germline assignment: CDR1 WSHSY and CDR2 SAAADI. Trimming cost V 7 bases and J 1 base, with 11 bases left between them. The CDR3 loop spans 14 amino acids.

The chain recombines TRBV4-1 with TRBJ1-1; D uncertain. CDR3 length: 13 amino acids. Trimming took off 4 bases at V and 2 bases at J, with 8 bases between the two ends. Germline-derived CDR1 and CDR2 are MGHRA and YSYEKL. The CDR3 region has the DNA TGCGCCAGCAGCCCAAGTTTCAACACTGAAGCTTTCTTT. It codes for CASSPSFNTEAFF.

The chain combines TRBV10-3 with TRBJ1-1, with D possibly TRBD1 on 6 matching bases. V lost 0 bases and J 1 base, leaving 15 bases between the germline ends. Germline V gene lookup returns CDR1 ENHRY and CDR2 SYGVKD. This CDR3 comprises 17 residues. CDR3 loop: CAISESMGAGGNTEAFF. The CDR3 DNA reads TGTGCCATCAGTGAGTCGATGGGGGCGGGCGGGAACACTGAAGCTTTCTTT.

The rearrangement joins TRBV3-1 to TRBJ2-2; 12 bases match TRBD2. The CDR3 has 16 amino acids. Germline V lookup: CDR1 LGHDT, CDR2 YNNKEL (reference sequence). The V gene end was trimmed by 11 bases and the J gene end by 3 bases; junction bases not matched to a gene: 10. CDR3 nucleotide sequence: TGTGCCTGCCGGGCTAGCGGGGGGGCCTACACCGGGGAGCTGTTTTTT. Protein: CACRASGGAYTGELFF.